This T cell receptor (beta chain) is from a study of PD-L1 blockade in urothelial cancer. The overall study: Males with bladder-origin urothelial cancer made up about 85% of the roughly 29 patients.

CDR1 is MNHNS and CDR2 is SASEGT in the germline V gene. The CDR3 loop spans 11 amino acids. Trimming took off 4 bases at V and 11 bases at J, with 8 bases between the two ends. Generated by immunoSEQ multiplex PCR, the TCRdb table keeps only in-frame clones and is missing some. Among roughly 52,000 clones, approximately 79% were seen once, and the ten largest hold more than 9%. Time point defined: pretreatment peripheral blood. The source of this sequence is a man between 65 and 85 years old with urothelial cancer. Sequences were derived from PBMCs, sampled around atezolizumab (anti-PD-L1) treatment. The genes are TRBV6-1 and TRBJ1-4; tentatively, D is TRBD1 (6 bases). CDR3 sequence: CASSGGQKLFF. The CDR3 nucleotides read TGTGCCAGCAGTGGCGGACAGAAACTGTTTTTT.